The 13 T cell receptor beta chains listed next were all sequenced from one sample in a study of blood T cell repertoires in COVID-19. Method: immunoSEQ multiplex PCR; TCRdb's copy keeps in-frame clones and lacks some. The table records 150,000 to 200,000 clones, around 85% of them present only once. Sequencing used peripheral blood. The receptors come from a human donor with acute or convalescent COVID-19. The donor label of this sample is uncertain.

V usage is TRBV2 and J usage is TRBJ1-1, with TRBD1 as a possible D gene (5 bases). Germline V CDR1 and CDR2: SNHLY, FYNNEI. CDR3 size: 14 residues. The V end lost 2 bases, the J end lost 1 base, and 8 bases lay between the germline ends. CDR3 bases: TGTGCCAGCAGTGAACAGGGTAAGAACACTGAAGCTTTCTTT. This gives the protein CASSEQGKNTEAFF. Together with reference TRBV2 and TRBJ1-1, the CDR3 gives the full variable domain: EPEVTQTPSHQVTQMGQEVILRCVPISNHLYFYWYRQILGQKVEFLVSFYNNEISEKSEIFDDQFSVERPDGSNFTLKIRSTKLEDSAMYFCASSEQGKNTEAFFGQGTRLTVV.

The chain couples TRBV9 to TRBJ1-2; a possible D gene is TRBD1 (6 bases). Per germline, CDR1 SGDLS and CDR2 YYNGEE. The CDR3 contains 15 residues. Trimming removed 2 bases at V and 4 bases at J, with 15 bases between. Here the CDR3 reads CASSVWKDSTYGYTF. The CDR3 DNA reads as TGTGCCAGCAGCGTTTGGAAGGACAGTACCTATGGCTACACCTTC. Together with reference TRBV9 and TRBJ1-2, the CDR3 gives the full variable domain: DSGVTQTPKHLITATGQRVTLRCSPRSGDLSVYWYQQSLDQGLQFLIQYYNGEERAKGNILERFSAQQFPDLHSELNLSSLELGDSALYFCASSVWKDSTYGYTFGSGTRLTVV.

The V gene is TRBV5-1, the J gene TRBJ2-2; possible D gene TRBD1, 6 bases. The CDR3 extends over 15 amino acids. V lost 2 bases and J 4 bases, leaving 12 bases between the germline ends. The germline V gene has CDR1 SGHRS and CDR2 YFSETQ. CDR3 region: CASSLEARGTGELFF. The DNA of the CDR3 is TGCGCCAGCAGCTTAGAGGCCAGGGGCACCGGGGAGCTGTTTTTT.

The genes are TRBV29-1 and TRBJ2-3, with TRBD2 identical over 8 bases. This CDR3 has 13 amino acids. The V gene end was trimmed by 8 bases and the J gene end by 5 bases; junction bases not matched to a gene: 9. The germline V gene encodes CDR1 SQVTM and CDR2 ANQGSEA. The CDR3 region has the DNA TGCAGCACCCGGGGGGGCCCCGGAGATACGCAGTATTTT. Amino acid sequence: CSTRGGPGDTQYF.

The CDR3 sequence: CASSSWDLSGNTIYF. The CDR3 nucleotides are TGTGCCAGCAGCTCATGGGACTTATCTGGAAACACCATATATTTT. This rearrangement joins TRBV7-8 to TRBJ1-3, with D maybe TRBD1 (5 bases). V lost 4 bases and J lost 1, with 11 bases in between. The CDR3 runs to 15 residues. Germline assignment: CDR1 SGHVS and CDR2 FQNEAQ.

The chain combines TRBV7-2 with TRBJ2-1; TRBD2 agrees at 7 bases. With V trimmed by 1 base and J by 12 bases, 18 bases remained unmatched. Germline V gives CDR1 SGHTA, CDR2 FQGNSA. The CDR3 extends over 17 amino acids. CDR3 nucleotide sequence: TGTGCCAGCAGCTTAGGCGATGCTGGTACTAGCGCCGGGGGGCAGTTCTTC. Protein product: CASSLGDAGTSAGGQFF. Full variable domain (rest looked up from reference TRBV7-2 and TRBJ2-1): GAGVSQSPSNKVTEKGKDVELRCDPISGHTALYWYRQSLGQGLEFLIYFQGNSAPDKSGLPSDRFSAERTGGSVSTLTIQRTQQEDSAVYLCASSLGDAGTSAGGQFFGPGTRLTVL.

This sequence joins TRBV2 and TRBJ2-1; TRBD2 agrees at 14 bases. The trim removed 2 bases at V and 8 bases at J, leaving 8 bases unmatched. Germline V gene lookup returns CDR1 SNHLY and CDR2 FYNNEI. The CDR3 length is 17 residues. CDR3 DNA sequence: TGTGCCAGCAGTGAATCCGTGGGACTAGCGGGGGCGGATGAGCAGTTCTTC. Encoded protein: CASSESVGLAGADEQFF.

CDR3 bases: TGTGCCAGCAGCTCCTCAGGTTCTGGGGCCAACGTCCTGACTTTC. Residues: CASSSSGSGANVLTF. J is TRBJ2-6 and V is TRBV7-2; D unresolved. CDR3 length equals 15 residues. Germline CDR1 reads SGHTA; CDR2 reads FQGNSA. V was pared by 4 bases and J by 1 base, with 8 bases between.

J is TRBJ2-7 and V is TRBV6-5; 9 bases align to TRBD1. V shed 2 bases and J 1 base; nucleotides not matched to a gene: 6. There are 16 residues in the CDR3. The V gene's germline CDR1 is MNHEY and CDR2 SVGAGI. In DNA form, the CDR3 reads TGTGCCAGCAGTTACAAGGGGACAGGGCCATCCTACGAGCAGTACTTC. It translates to CASSYKGTGPSYEQYF.

This clone was recorded only once. The genes are TRBV14 and TRBJ2-3; D is undetermined. V lost 5 bases, J lost 2 bases, and 2 bases lay in between. Germline V gives CDR1 SGHDN, CDR2 FVKESK. There are 11 residues in the CDR3. CDR3 DNA: TGTGCCAGCAGCTACACAGATACGCAGTATTTT. Translation: CASSYTDTQYF.

CDR3 bases: TGTGCCACCAGCAGAGATTGGGGGCTTGGAAACACCATATATTTT. Translation gives CATSRDWGLGNTIYF. The genes are TRBV15 and TRBJ1-3, with D possibly matching TRBD1 (6 bases). Germline V lookup: CDR1 LNHNV, CDR2 YYDKDF (reference sequence). This CDR3 is built from 15 residues. Trimming removed 0 bases at V and 3 bases at J, with 9 bases between. The entire variable domain, with the rest obtained from reference TRBV15 and TRBJ1-3, is as follows: DAMVIQNPRYQVTQFGKPVTLSCSQTLNHNVMYWYQQKSSQAPKLLFHYYDKDFNNEADTPDNFQSRRPNTSFCFLDIRSPGLGDTAMYLCATSRDWGLGNTIYFGEGSWLTVV.

The V call is TRBV2, the J call TRBJ2-7; a possible D gene is TRBD1 (5 bases). Trimming took 5 bases from V and 5 from J, leaving 16 bases between them. This CDR3 spans 14 amino acids. From germline, CDR1 is SNHLY and CDR2 FYNNEI. The CDR3 loop reads CASSIGVPQNEQYF. CDR3 nucleotides: TGTGCCAGCAGTATAGGGGTGCCTCAGAACGAGCAGTACTTC.

V gene TRBV9 combines with J gene TRBJ2-7, with 16 bases identical to TRBD2. Germline V gene sequence: CDR1 SGDLS, CDR2 YYNGEE. This CDR3 is 17 amino acids long. J was trimmed by 5 bases and V by 4 bases; bases with no gene match: 9. The CDR3 DNA follows: TGTGCCAGCAGCATCGGGACTAGCGGGGGGGCTTCGAACGAGCAGTACTTC. It encodes CASSIGTSGGASNEQYF.